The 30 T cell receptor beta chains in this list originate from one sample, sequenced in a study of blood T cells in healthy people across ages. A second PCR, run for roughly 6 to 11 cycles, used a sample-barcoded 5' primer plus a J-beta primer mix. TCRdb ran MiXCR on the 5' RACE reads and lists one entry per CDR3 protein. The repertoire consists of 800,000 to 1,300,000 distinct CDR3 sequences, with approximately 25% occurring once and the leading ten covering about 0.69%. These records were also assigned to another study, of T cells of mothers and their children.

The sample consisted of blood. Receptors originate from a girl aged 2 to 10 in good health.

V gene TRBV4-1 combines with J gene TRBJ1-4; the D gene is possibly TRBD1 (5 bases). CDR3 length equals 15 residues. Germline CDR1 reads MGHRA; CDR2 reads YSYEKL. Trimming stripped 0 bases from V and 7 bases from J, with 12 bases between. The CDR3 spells CASSQDWGGGEKLFF. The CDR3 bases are TGCGCCAGCAGCCAAGATTGGGGCGGAGGTGAAAAACTGTTTTTT.

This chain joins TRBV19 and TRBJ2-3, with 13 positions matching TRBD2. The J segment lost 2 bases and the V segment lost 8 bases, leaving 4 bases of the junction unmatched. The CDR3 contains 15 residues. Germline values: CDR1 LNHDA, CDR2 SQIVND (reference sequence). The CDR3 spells CASGTSGVDTDTQYF. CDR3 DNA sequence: TGTGCCAGTGGGACTAGCGGGGTTGACACAGATACGCAGTATTTT.

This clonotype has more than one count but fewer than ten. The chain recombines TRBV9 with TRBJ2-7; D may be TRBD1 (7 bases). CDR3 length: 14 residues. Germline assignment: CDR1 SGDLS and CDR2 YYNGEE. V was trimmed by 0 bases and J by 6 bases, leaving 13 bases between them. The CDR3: CASSVAAGQTEQYF. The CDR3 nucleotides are TGTGCCAGCAGCGTAGCCGCGGGACAGACCGAGCAGTACTTC.

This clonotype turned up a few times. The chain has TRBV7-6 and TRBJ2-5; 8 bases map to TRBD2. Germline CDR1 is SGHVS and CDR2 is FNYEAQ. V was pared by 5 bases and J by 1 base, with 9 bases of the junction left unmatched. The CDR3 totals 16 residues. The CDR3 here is CASSRGAGGPQETQYF. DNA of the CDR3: TGTGCCAGCAGCCGAGGGGCGGGGGGCCCCCAAGAGACCCAGTACTTC.

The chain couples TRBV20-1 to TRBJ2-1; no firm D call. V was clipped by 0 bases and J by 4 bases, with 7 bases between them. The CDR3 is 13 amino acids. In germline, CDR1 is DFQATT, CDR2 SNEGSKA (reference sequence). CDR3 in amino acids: CSAREDRYNEQFF. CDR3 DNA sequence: TGCAGTGCTAGAGAGGATAGGTACAATGAGCAGTTCTTC.

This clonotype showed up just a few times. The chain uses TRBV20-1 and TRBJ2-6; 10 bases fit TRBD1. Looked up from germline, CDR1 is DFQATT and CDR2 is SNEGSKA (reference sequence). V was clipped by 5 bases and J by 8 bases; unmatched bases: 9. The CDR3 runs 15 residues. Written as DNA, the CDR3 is TGCAGTGCTCTACGACAGGGGGCGCTTTCCAACGTCCTGACTTTC. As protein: CSALRQGALSNVLTF.

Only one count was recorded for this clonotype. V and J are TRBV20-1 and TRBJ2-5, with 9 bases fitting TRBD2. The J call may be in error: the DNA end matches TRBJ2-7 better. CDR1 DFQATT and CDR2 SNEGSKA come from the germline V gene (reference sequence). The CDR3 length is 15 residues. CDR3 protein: CSARDLREGGYEQYF. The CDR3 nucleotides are TGCAGTGCTAGAGATCTGCGGGAGGGCGGCTACGAGCAGTACTTC.

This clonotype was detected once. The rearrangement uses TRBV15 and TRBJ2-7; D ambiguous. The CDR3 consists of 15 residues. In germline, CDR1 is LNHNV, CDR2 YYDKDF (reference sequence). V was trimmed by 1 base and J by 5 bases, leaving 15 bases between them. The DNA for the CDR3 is TGTGCCACCAGCAGAGGAGTTGGATACACGGACGAGCAGTACTTC. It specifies CATSRGVGYTDEQYF. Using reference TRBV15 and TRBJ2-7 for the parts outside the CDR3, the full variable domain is DAMVIQNPRYQVTQFGKPVTLSCSQTLNHNVMYWYQQKSSQAPKLLFHYYDKDFNNEADTPDNFQSRRPNTSFCFLDIRSPGLGDTAMYLCATSRGVGYTDEQYFGPGTRLTVT.

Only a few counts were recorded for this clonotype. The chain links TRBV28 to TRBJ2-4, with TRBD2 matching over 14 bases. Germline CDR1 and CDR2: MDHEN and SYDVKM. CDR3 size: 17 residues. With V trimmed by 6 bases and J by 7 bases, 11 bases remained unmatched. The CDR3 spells CASSTIGTSGSRNIQYF. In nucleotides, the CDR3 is TGTGCCAGCAGCACGATCGGGACTAGCGGGAGTAGGAACATTCAGTACTTC. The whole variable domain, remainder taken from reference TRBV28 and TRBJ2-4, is DVKVTQSSRYLVKRTGEKVFLECVQDMDHENMFWYRQDPGLGLRLIYFSYDVKMKEKGDIPEGYSVSREKKERFSLILESASTNQTSMYLCASSTIGTSGSRNIQYFGAGTRLSVL.

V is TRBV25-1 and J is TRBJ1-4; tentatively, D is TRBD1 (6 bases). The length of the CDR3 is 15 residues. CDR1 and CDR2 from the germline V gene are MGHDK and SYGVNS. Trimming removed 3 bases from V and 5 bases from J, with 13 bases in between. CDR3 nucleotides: TGTGCCAGCAGTGACATGGGACACCCGAATGAAAAACTGTTTTTT. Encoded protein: CASSDMGHPNEKLFF.

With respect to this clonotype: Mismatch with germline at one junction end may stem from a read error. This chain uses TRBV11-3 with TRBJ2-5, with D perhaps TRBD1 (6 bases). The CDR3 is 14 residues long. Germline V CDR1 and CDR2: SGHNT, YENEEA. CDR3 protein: CARSSRGSAETQYF. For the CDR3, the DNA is TGTGCCCGCAGCTCCAGGGGTTCTGCGGAGACCCAGTACTTC.

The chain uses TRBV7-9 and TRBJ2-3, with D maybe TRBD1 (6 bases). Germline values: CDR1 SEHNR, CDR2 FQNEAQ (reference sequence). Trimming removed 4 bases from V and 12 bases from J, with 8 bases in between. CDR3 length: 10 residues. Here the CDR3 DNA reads TGTGCCAGCAGCTGGGACATTCAGTATTTT. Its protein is CASSWDIQYF.

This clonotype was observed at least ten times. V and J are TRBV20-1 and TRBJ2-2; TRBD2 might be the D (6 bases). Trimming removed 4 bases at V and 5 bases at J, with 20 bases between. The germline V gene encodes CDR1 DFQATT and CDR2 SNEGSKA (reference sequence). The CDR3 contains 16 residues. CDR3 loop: CSAIPTEGGLTGELFF. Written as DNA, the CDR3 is TGCAGTGCTATCCCCACGGAAGGAGGGTTGACCGGGGAGCTGTTTTTT.

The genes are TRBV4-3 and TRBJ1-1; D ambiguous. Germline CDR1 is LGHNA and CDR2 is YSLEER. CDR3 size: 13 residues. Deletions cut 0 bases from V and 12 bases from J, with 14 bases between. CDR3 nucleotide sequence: TGCGCCAGCAGCCAAGATTTGTCACGTGTCCCTTTCTTT. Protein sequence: CASSQDLSRVPFF.

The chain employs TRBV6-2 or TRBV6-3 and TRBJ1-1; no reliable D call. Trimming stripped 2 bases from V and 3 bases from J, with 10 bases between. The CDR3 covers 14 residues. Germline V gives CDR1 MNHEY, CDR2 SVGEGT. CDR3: CASSYEIGDTEAFF. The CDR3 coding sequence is TGTGCCAGCAGTTACGAGATCGGGGACACTGAAGCTTTCTTT.

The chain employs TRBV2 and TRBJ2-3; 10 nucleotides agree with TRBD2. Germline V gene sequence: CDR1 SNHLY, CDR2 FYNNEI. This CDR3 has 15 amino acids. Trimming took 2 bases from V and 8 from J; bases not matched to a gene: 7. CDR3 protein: CASSELTSGTGTQYF. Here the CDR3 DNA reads TGTGCCAGCAGTGAACTTACTAGCGGGACCGGTACGCAGTATTTT.

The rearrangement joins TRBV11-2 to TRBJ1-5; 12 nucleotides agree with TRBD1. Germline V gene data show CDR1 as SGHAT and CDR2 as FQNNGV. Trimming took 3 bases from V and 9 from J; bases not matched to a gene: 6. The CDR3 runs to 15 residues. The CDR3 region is CASSFGTGGSWPQHF. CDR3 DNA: TGTGCCAGCAGCTTTGGGACAGGGGGCTCTTGGCCCCAGCATTTT.

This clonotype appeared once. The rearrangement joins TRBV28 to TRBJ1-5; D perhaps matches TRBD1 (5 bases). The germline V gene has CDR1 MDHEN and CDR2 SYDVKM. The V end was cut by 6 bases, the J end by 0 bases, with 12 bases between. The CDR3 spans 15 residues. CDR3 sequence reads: CASRLGTDSNQPQHF. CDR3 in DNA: TGTGCCAGCAGACTCGGGACCGATAGCAATCAGCCCCAGCATTTT.

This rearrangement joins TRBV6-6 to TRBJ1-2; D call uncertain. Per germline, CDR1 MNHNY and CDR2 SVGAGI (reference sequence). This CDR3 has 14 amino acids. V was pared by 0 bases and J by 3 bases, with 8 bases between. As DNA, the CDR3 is TGTGCCAGCAGTTACTCGTCAGGTGACTATGGCTACACCTTC. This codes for CASSYSSGDYGYTF.

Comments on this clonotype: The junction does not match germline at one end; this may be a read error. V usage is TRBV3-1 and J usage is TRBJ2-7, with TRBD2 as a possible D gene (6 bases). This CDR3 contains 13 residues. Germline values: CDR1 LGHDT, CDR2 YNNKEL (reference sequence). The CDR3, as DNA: TGTGCCAGCAACCACGGGGGAAGCCACGAGCAGTGCTTC. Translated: CASNHGGSHEQCF.

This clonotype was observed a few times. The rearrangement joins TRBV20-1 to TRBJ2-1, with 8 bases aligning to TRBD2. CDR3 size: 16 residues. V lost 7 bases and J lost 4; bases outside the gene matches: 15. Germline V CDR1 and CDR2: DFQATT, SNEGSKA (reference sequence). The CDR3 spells CSVPPTGGRQYNEQFF. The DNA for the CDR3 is TGCAGTGTCCCACCAACCGGCGGGAGGCAATACAATGAGCAGTTCTTC.

DNA for the CDR3: TGCAGCGTTGGGGGTAGGGGGAATGAGCAGTTCTTC. The encoded protein is CSVGGRGNEQFF. This sequence joins TRBV29-1 and TRBJ2-1, with a possible D match to TRBD1 (6 bases). Trimming took off 4 bases at V and 7 bases at J, with 11 bases between the two ends. Germline V CDR1 and CDR2: SQVTM, ANQGSEA. CDR3 length: 12 residues.

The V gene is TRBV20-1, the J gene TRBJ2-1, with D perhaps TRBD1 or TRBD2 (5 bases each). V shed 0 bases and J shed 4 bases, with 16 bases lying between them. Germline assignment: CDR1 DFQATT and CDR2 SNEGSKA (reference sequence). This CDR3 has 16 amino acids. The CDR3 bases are TGCAGTGCTAGAGAAGATTGGGGGAGTAGGTACAATGAGCAGTTCTTC. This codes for CSAREDWGSRYNEQFF.

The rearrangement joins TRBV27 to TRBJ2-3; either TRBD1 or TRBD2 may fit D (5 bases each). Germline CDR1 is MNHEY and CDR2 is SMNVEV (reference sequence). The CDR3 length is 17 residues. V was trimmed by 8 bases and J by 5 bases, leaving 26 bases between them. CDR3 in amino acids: CASGKMAPRGVGDTQYF. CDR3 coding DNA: TGTGCCAGCGGCAAAATGGCCCCGAGGGGTGTCGGAGATACGCAGTATTTT.

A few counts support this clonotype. The CDR3 loop is CASSLGPPNYGYTF. CDR3 sequence (DNA): TGTGCCAGTAGTCTCGGACCGCCTAACTATGGCTACACCTTC. This chain joins TRBV19 and TRBJ1-2; D is unclear. V was shortened by 5 bases and J by 0 bases, with 10 bases between the two germline ends. Germline CDR1 reads LNHDA; CDR2 reads SQIVND (reference sequence). This CDR3 is built from 14 residues.

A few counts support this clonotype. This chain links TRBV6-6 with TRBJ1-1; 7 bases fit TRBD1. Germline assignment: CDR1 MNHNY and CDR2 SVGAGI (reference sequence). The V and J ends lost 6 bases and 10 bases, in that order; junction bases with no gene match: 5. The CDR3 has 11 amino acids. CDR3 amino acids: CASSIDRVAFF. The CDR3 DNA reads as TGTGCCAGCAGCATCGACAGGGTAGCTTTCTTT.

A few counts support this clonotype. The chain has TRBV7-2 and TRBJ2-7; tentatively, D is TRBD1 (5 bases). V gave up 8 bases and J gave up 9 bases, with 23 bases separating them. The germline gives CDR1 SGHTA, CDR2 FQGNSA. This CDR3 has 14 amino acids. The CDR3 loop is CASARQGPPIAQYF. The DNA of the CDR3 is TGTGCCAGCGCACGTCAGGGTCCGCCGATTGCGCAGTACTTC.

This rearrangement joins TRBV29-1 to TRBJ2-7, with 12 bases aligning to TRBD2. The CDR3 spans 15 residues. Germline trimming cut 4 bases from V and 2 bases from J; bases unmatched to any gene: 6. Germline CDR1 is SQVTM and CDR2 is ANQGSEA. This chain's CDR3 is CSVVLLAGGPYEQYF. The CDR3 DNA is TGCAGCGTTGTTCTACTAGCGGGAGGACCCTACGAGCAGTACTTC.

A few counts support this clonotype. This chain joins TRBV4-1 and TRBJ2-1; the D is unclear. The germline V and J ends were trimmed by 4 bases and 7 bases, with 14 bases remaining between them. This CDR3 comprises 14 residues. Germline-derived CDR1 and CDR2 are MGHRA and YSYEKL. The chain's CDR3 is CASSPYSPANEQFF. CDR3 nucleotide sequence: TGCGCCAGCAGCCCCTACTCTCCAGCTAATGAGCAGTTCTTC.

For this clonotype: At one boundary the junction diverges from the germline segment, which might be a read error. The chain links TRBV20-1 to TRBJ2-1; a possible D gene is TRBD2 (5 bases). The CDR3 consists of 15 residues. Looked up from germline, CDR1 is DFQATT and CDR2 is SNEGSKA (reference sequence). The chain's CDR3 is CSARDRGSSYNEQLF. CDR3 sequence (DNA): TGCAGTGCTAGAGATAGAGGGAGCTCCTACAATGAGCAGCTCTTC.